This T cell receptor beta chain was observed in a study of blood T cell repertoires in COVID-19. Sequencing was performed with immunoSEQ multiplex PCR; in TCRdb, only in-frame clones are kept and a portion is missing. The sample holds approximately 230,000 clones, nearly 90% seen once. The CDR3 has 14 amino acids. Germline V gene data show CDR1 as MDHEN and CDR2 as SYDVKM. V dropped 8 bases and J dropped 4 bases, with 18 bases sitting between them. Sequencing was done on a sample of peripheral blood. The V and J genes are TRBV28 and TRBJ2-7; possible D gene TRBD2, 6 bases. The TCR comes from a man between 18 and 35 years old with active or convalescent COVID-19. The CDR3 DNA sequence: TGTGCCAGCGCCCCCCCCGGGACTTCGTACGAGCAGTACTTC. It translates to CASAPPGTSYEQYF.